The 18 T cell receptor beta chains below all came from one sample that was sequenced in a study of radiotherapy plus CTLA-4 blockade in lung cancer. Profiling relied on immunoSEQ multiplex PCR, and the TCRdb table lists in-frame clones only, not all of them. Of roughly 62,000 clones listed, 70% to 80% are singletons. Sequenced here: peripheral blood, sampled from a patient treated with radiotherapy plus ipilimumab. All receptors come from a human donor with non-small cell lung cancer who had a complete response to radiotherapy plus ipilimumab.

This clone was detected a few times. This chain connects TRBV12-2 to TRBJ1-5. TRBV12-2 is marked as a pseudogene. The CDR3 consists of 12 residues. CDR3 sequence reads: CASRFPGSPQHF. DNA of the CDR3: TGTGCAAGTCGCTTTCCCGGGTCTCCCCAGCATTTT.

The count of this clone is one. In nucleotides, the CDR3 is TGCGCCAGCAGCCCTAACACAGATACGCAGTATTTT. Protein product: CASSPNTDTQYF. The chain couples TRBV5-1 to TRBJ2-3; D gene unclear. Germline V lookup: CDR1 SGHRS, CDR2 YFSETQ. V dropped 4 bases and J dropped 2 bases, with 5 bases sitting between them. CDR3 length: 12 amino acids.

This sequence joins TRBV18 and TRBJ2-3, with 7 nucleotides matching TRBD2. The junction had 6 bases not matched to a gene; V was cut back by 2 bases and J by 1 base. This CDR3 contains 16 residues. The germline CDR1 and CDR2 sequences are KGHSH and LQKENI. CDR3: CASSPVRSGGTDTQYF. The CDR3 DNA follows: TGTGCCAGCTCACCAGTCAGGAGCGGGGGCACAGATACGCAGTATTTT.

The chain employs TRBV1 and TRBJ1-2. TRBV1 is given as a pseudogene. CDR3 size: 14 residues. Written as DNA, the CDR3 is TGCACCAGCAGCCAAGATAGCGGGGTTTGTGGCTACACCTTC. Its protein is CTSSQDSGVCGYTF.

The V gene is TRBV5-1, the J gene TRBJ1-1; TRBD1 agrees at 8 bases. CDR3 length: 14 residues. V lost 3 bases and J lost 5; bases outside the gene matches: 6. CDR1 is SGHRS, CDR2 YFSETQ, per germline. In nucleotides, the CDR3 is TGCGCCAGCAGCTGGACAGGGTTATGGACTGAAGCTTTCTTT. Translating gives CASSWTGLWTEAFF.

The chain has TRBV28 and TRBJ1-5; tentative D call: TRBD1 (5 bases). CDR3 size: 15 residues. CDR1 MDHEN and CDR2 SYDVKM come from the germline V gene. Trimming stripped 5 bases from V and 3 bases from J, with 14 bases between. The CDR3 nucleotides are TGTGCCAGCAGTCTGGGCGACAGCTCCAATCAGCCCCAGCATTTT. Translation gives CASSLGDSSNQPQHF.

The chain couples TRBV19 to TRBJ2-1; 7 positions match TRBD2. V trimming: 6 bases; J trimming: 4 bases; junction bases outside the gene matches: 12. Germline V CDR1 and CDR2: LNHDA, SQIVND (reference sequence). CDR3 size: 16 residues. The DNA of the CDR3 is TGTGCCAGTAGGACCGGGACTACCGTTCTGTACAATGAGCAGTTCTTC. Its protein is CASRTGTTVLYNEQFF.

The J gene is TRBJ1-2, the V gene TRBV6-1, with 7 positions matching TRBD1. CDR3 length: 14 residues. Germline V gives CDR1 MNHNS, CDR2 SASEGT. V dropped 3 bases and J dropped 0; count of bases not matched to a gene: 1. In DNA, the CDR3 is TGTGCCAGCAGTGAGGGGACAGCTAACTATGGCTACACCTTC. This codes for CASSEGTANYGYTF.

The genes are TRBV11-2 and TRBJ2-1, with 11 bases that match TRBD2. The CDR3 is made up of 14 amino acids. Germline V gene sequence: CDR1 SGHAT, CDR2 FQNNGV. The V gene end was trimmed by 5 bases and the J gene end by 6 bases; junction bases not matched to a gene: 3. The DNA for the CDR3 is TGTGCCAGCAGCCCCGGGACTAGCGGCAATGAGCAGTTCTTC. As protein: CASSPGTSGNEQFF.

The J gene is TRBJ2-5, the V gene TRBV9; TRBD1 agrees at 8 bases. Germline trimming cut 1 base from V and 3 bases from J; bases unmatched to any gene: 2. Germline V gene data show CDR1 as SGDLS and CDR2 as YYNGEE. The CDR3 extends over 14 amino acids. DNA for the CDR3: TGTGCCAGCAGCGTAACGACAGGGGAAGAGACCCAGTACTTC. Its translation: CASSVTTGEETQYF.

The V and J genes are TRBV5-6 and TRBJ2-2; 15 nucleotides line up with TRBD2. The CDR3 length is 16 residues. The junction had 2 bases not matched to a gene; V was cut back by 3 bases and J by 5 bases. Per germline, CDR1 SGHDT and CDR2 YYEEEE. The CDR3 spells CASSSGLAGGTGELFF. DNA of the CDR3: TGTGCCAGCAGCTCTGGACTAGCGGGAGGGACCGGGGAGCTGTTTTTT.

This chain joins TRBV18 and TRBJ2-7, with 10 nucleotides matching TRBD2. V trimming: 2 bases; J trimming: 7 bases; junction bases outside the gene matches: 5. The CDR3 runs to 14 residues. The germline gives CDR1 KGHSH, CDR2 LQKENI. Here the CDR3 DNA reads TGTGCCAGCTCACCAATCAGCGGGAGGGGGGAGCAGTACTTC. It translates to CASSPISGRGEQYF.

This clone was found a few times. The chain has TRBV7-9 and TRBJ1-5; 7 bases map to TRBD1. The trim removed 5 bases at V and 4 bases at J, leaving 8 bases unmatched. CDR3 length: 15 amino acids. Germline CDR1 SEHNR, CDR2 FQNEAQ (reference sequence). CDR3 sequence: CASSPWDSLNQPQHF. The CDR3, as DNA: TGTGCCAGCAGCCCCTGGGACAGTTTAAATCAGCCCCAGCATTTT.

This clone has a handful of counts. CDR3 DNA sequence: TGTGCCAGCAGCTTAGGAGACGGGAGAGAGCAGTTCTTC. Its protein is CASSLGDGREQFF. The chain combines TRBV11-2 with TRBJ2-1, with D maybe TRBD2 (6 bases). The CDR3 is made up of 13 amino acids. V dropped 1 base and J dropped 10 bases, with 11 bases sitting between them. From germline, CDR1 is SGHAT and CDR2 FQNNGV.

The chain links TRBV11-2 to TRBJ1-1; 10 positions match TRBD1. Trimming removed 5 bases from V and 5 bases from J; junction bases left unmatched: 11. The CDR3 contains 16 residues. From germline, CDR1 is SGHAT and CDR2 FQNNGV. The CDR3 DNA reads as TGTGCCAGCAGCAAGTACCGGGACAGGGGTGGGACTGAAGCTTTCTTT. Encoded protein: CASSKYRDRGGTEAFF.

CDR3: CASSSHAKGGFYGYTF. The CDR3, as DNA: TGTGCCAGCAGCTCTCATGCTAAAGGGGGCTTCTATGGCTACACCTTC. J is TRBJ1-2 and V is TRBV7-9; 7 bases map to TRBD1. The CDR3 has 16 residues. Per germline, CDR1 SEHNR and CDR2 FQNEAQ (reference sequence). V was clipped by 4 bases and J by 4 bases; unmatched bases: 12.

The J gene is TRBJ2-7, the V gene TRBV5-1; TRBD1 matches at 8 bases. The ends lost 0 bases at V and 3 bases at J; junction bases unmatched: 14. From germline, CDR1 is SGHRS and CDR2 YFSETQ. The CDR3 loop spans 18 amino acids. The CDR3: CASSLVVGKDRAVYEQYF. The CDR3 region has the DNA TGCGCCAGCAGCTTGGTCGTTGGGAAGGACAGGGCCGTCTACGAGCAGTACTTC.

V gene TRBV5-1 combines with J gene TRBJ2-5; 7 bases agree with TRBD1. Germline V gene sequence: CDR1 SGHRS, CDR2 YFSETQ. V was clipped by 0 bases and J by 2 bases; unmatched bases: 1. The CDR3 sequence is 14 residues long. In DNA, the CDR3 is TGCGCCAGCAGCTTGGGGGACAGACAAGAGACCCAGTACTTC. Translating it yields CASSLGDRQETQYF.